A selection of T cell receptor beta chains follows, all from one sample in a study of cytomegalovirus exposure and HLA in healthy donors. Profiled with immunoSEQ multiplex PCR; TCRdb holds only in-frame clones, not every one. Among 100,000 to 150,000 clones listed, 81% were seen once. Sequenced sample: PBMCs. Every receptor here comes from a woman in her thirties or forties in good health and CMV-seronegative. Both conserved end residues are part of each CDR3. D genes are given only for firm matches. Not all rows give a size; the values are once, few, many and, for expanded clones, a class.

V,J,D,size,DNA,CDR3
TRBV7-2,TRBJ2-1,TRBD1,.,TGTGCCAGCAGCTCACGACAGGGAAGCAATGAGCAGTTCTTC,CASSSRQGSNEQFF
TRBV6-6,TRBJ1-1,TRBD1,.,TGTGCCAGCAGACGGGACAGCAAGGGGAACACTGAAGCTTTCTTT,CASRRDSKGNTEAFF
TRBV7-3,TRBJ2-5,.,.,TGTGCCAGCAGCCCCGTAGGGGGGGAAACAGAGACCCAGTACTTC,CASSPVGGETETQYF
TRBV29-1,TRBJ1-2,TRBD1,.,TGCAGCGTAGCCCGGGACAGAGGTGGCTACACCTTC,CSVARDRGGYTF
TRBV7-2,TRBJ1-2,.,.,TGTGCCAGCAGCTTAGCAGGGGGCTATGGCTACACCTTC,CASSLAGGYGYTF
TRBV11-3,TRBJ2-1,.,.,TGTGCCAGCAGCTCCGGGTCGGGGAATCAGCAGTTCTTC,CASSSGSGNQQFF
TRBV7-9,TRBJ1-2,TRBD1,.,TGTGCCAGCAGCTTAGTAGGGGACAGAATTTATGGCTACACCTTC,CASSLVGDRIYGYTF
TRBV11-2,TRBJ2-7,TRBD2,few,TGTGCCAGCAGCTTTGGGACCGAACGGGGGGGCTTCTACGAGCAGTACTTC,CASSFGTERGGFYEQYF
TRBV18,TRBJ2-1,TRBD2,.,TGTGCCAGCTCGCCGGGGGCTAGCGGGGGGAATGAGCAGTTCTTC,CASSPGASGGNEQFF
TRBV27,TRBJ2-3,.,.,TGTGCCAGCAGTTTATCTCCCCTGGGGGGAGAGGATACGCAGTATTTT,CASSLSPLGGEDTQYF
TRBV30,TRBJ1-1,TRBD1,.,TGTGCCTGGATAGACAGGGGATCCTGTGAAGCTTTCTTT,CAWIDRGSCEAFF
TRBV10-3,TRBJ2-2,.,.,TGTGCCATCAGTGCAGCGGGGAACACCGGGGAGCTGTTTTTT,CAISAAGNTGELFF
TRBV6-6,TRBJ2-7,TRBD1,.,TGTGCCAGCAGTCCAAGGACAGGGGGGGGTGGATACGAGCAGTACTTC,CASSPRTGGGGYEQYF
TRBV19,TRBJ1-2,.,.,TGTGCCAGCAAGCCGTCAGGGAGGGACTATGGCTACACCTTC,CASKPSGRDYGYTF
TRBV4-1,TRBJ1-1,.,few,TGCGCCAGCAGCCAAGGCCGGGACATCGAAGCTTTCTTT,CASSQGRDIEAFF
TRBV29-1,TRBJ2-5,TRBD2,.,TGCAGCGTTGTCCTAGCGGGGGAAATGGAGACCCAGTACTTC,CSVVLAGEMETQYF
TRBV10-2,TRBJ1-4,.,.,TGCGCCAGCAGTGACAGCGTTAATGAAAAACTGTTTTTT,CASSDSVNEKLFF
TRBV13,TRBJ2-1,TRBD2,.,TGTGCCAGCAGCACGGGACTAGCGGAAGACAATGAGCAGTTCTTC,CASSTGLAEDNEQFF
TRBV9,TRBJ1-2,.,.,TGTGCCAGCAGCGTAGAATCAGGGCCCGGTGGCTACACCTTC,CASSVESGPGGYTF
TRBV4-2,TRBJ2-1,TRBD2,.,TGTGCCAGCAGCCAAGTGGTTCCAGCGGGGGGTACTTACAATGAGCAGTTCTTC,CASSQVVPAGGTYNEQFF
TRBV29-1,TRBJ1-2,.,once,TGCAGCGTTGATGGGGGCTTGGTGAATGGCTACACCTTC,CSVDGGLVNGYTF
TRBV11-2,TRBJ2-3,.,.,TGTGCCAGCAGCTTTAGTACTAGCACAGATACGCAGTATTTT,CASSFSTSTDTQYF
TRBV7-9,TRBJ2-7,TRBD2,few,TGTGCCAGCAGCTTAGCGGCGGGAGTGGGGCCCGAGCAGTACTTC,CASSLAAGVGPEQYF
TRBV6-6,TRBJ2-2,.,.,TGTGCCAGCAGTTCGGGGAACACCGGGGAGCTGTTTTTT,CASSSGNTGELFF
TRBV18,TRBJ2-5,.,once,TGTGCCAGCTCACCACCTGGGGTCAGGGGAGAGACCCAGTACTTC,CASSPPGVRGETQYF
TRBV11-2,TRBJ2-1,.,.,TGTGCCAGCAGCTTTAGAGATGAGCAGTTCTTC,CASSFRDEQFF
TRBV5-1,TRBJ2-3,.,.,TGCGCCAGCAGCCTCCCCCTGGGCGGGATAGGCACAGATACGCAGTATTTT,CASSLPLGGIGTDTQYF
TRBV6-1,TRBJ2-7,TRBD2,.,TGTGCCAGCAGTGAAGGGTCCTGGTTGGTAGCGGGGGTTTCCTACGAGCAGTACTTC,CASSEGSWLVAGVSYEQYF
TRBV2,TRBJ1-5,TRBD1,few,TGTGCCAGCAGTCATGAGGACAGGGGTCAGCCCCAGCATTTT,CASSHEDRGQPQHF
TRBV5-1,TRBJ1-1,TRBD1,.,TGCGCCAGCAGCTTGGGGGGACAGGGGTTTACTGAAGCTTTCTTT,CASSLGGQGFTEAFF
TRBV4-1,TRBJ1-5,.,once,TGCGCCAGCAGCCAAGTCCCCGGTAGCAATCAGCCCCAGCATTTT,CASSQVPGSNQPQHF
TRBV19,TRBJ2-7,.,.,TGTGCCAGTAGCCCCTCTAGAAACGAGCAGTACTTC,CASSPSRNEQYF
TRBV6-4,TRBJ2-3,.,few,TGTGCCAGCAGTGACGGCCGGGGGATGGACACAGATACGCAGTATTTT,CASSDGRGMDTDTQYF
TRBV7-8,TRBJ1-2,.,.,TGTGCCAGCAGTCCGGACGGACTGCTATATGGCTACACCTTC,CASSPDGLLYGYTF
TRBV25-1,TRBJ1-2,.,.,TGTGCCAGCAGTGGCCCAGGGGAGGGCTATGGCTACACCTTC,CASSGPGEGYGYTF
TRBV6-1,TRBJ1-1,TRBD1,once,TGTGCCAGCGGCGGGACAGGGGGCAGGAACACTGAAGCTTTCTTT,CASGGTGGRNTEAFF
TRBV19,TRBJ1-1,.,.,TGTGCCAGTCTCCGGTCCCTCAGGGCGGTTGGGTCCACTGAAGCTTTCTTT,CASLRSLRAVGSTEAFF
TRBV27,TRBJ1-1,TRBD1,once,TGTGCCAGCAGTCCCCTATATGCCCGACAGGGGGCAAACACTGAAGCTTTCTTT,CASSPLYARQGANTEAFF
TRBV7-9,TRBJ1-1,TRBD1,.,TGTTCCAGCAGCTTACCACAGGGGGCTGAGGCTGAAGCTTTCTTT,CSSSLPQGAEAEAFF
TRBV5-1,TRBJ2-3,.,.,TGCGCCAGCAGCTTGGAGGTTCCAGGTACGCAGTATTTT,CASSLEVPGTQYF
TRBV4-1,TRBJ1-2,.,.,TGCGCCAGCAGCCAAGTTGACACGGGGAAGGGTGGCTACACCTTC,CASSQVDTGKGGYTF
TRBV27,TRBJ1-4,TRBD1,.,TGTGCCAGCAGTCCAAGGACAGGGTCAAATGAAAAACTGTTTTTT,CASSPRTGSNEKLFF
TRBV11-2,TRBJ1-1,TRBD1,.,TGTGCCAGCAGCTTAGGACCGGCAGGGGGCACTGAAGCTTTCTTT,CASSLGPAGGTEAFF
TRBV7-3,TRBJ2-3,.,.,TGTGCCAGCAGCTTACATCGCCTAGCAGCAGATACGCAGTATTTT,CASSLHRLAADTQYF
TRBV5-1,TRBJ2-5,.,.,TGCGCCAGCAGCTTGGGACAAGTTTTCGGAGGAGAGACCCAGTACTTC,CASSLGQVFGGETQYF
TRBV7-8,TRBJ2-7,TRBD2,.,TGTGCCAGCAGCGCTAGCGGGGGGCCCCACTACGAGCAGTACTTC,CASSASGGPHYEQYF
TRBV6-5,TRBJ1-3,.,.,TGTGCCAGCAGTTCGACAGGTGCGGCTGGAAACACCATATATTTT,CASSSTGAAGNTIYF
TRBV4-2,TRBJ2-1,TRBD2,.,TGTGCCAGCAGCCAACTAGCGGGAGGGTACAATGAGCAGTTCTTC,CASSQLAGGYNEQFF
TRBV4-2,TRBJ1-1,.,.,TGTGCCAGCAGCCAGCTCACAGGGATGTTGGCTGAAGCTTTCTTT,CASSQLTGMLAEAFF
TRBV2,TRBJ2-4,.,.,TGTGCCAGCAGACCCCCCCTCCGAGTTGCCAAAAACATTCAGTACTTC,CASRPPLRVAKNIQYF
TRBV28,TRBJ1-1,.,few,TGTGCCAGCAGTTCTACGTGGAGGACTGAAGCTTTCTTT,CASSSTWRTEAFF
TRBV7-8,TRBJ2-1,TRBD2,.,TGTGCCAGCAGCTTAGGAAATAGCGGGGGTGATGAGCAGTTCTTC,CASSLGNSGGDEQFF
TRBV7-3,TRBJ2-1,TRBD2,.,TGTTCCAGCAGCTTGTCTAGCGGGGGGGGAAATGAGCAGTTCTTC,CSSSLSSGGGNEQFF
TRBV18,TRBJ1-1,.,.,TGTGCCAGCTCACCGCTCGACAGTGAAGCTTTCTTT,CASSPLDSEAFF